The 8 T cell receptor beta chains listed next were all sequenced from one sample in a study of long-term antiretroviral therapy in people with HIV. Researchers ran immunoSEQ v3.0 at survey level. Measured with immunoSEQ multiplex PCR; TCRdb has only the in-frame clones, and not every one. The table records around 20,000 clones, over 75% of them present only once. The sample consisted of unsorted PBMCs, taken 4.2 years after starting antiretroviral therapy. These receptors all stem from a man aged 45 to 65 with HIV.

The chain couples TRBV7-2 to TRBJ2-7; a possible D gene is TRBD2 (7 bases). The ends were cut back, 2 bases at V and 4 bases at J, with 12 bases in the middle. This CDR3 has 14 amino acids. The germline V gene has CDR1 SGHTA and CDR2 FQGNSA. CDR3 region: CASSLTGGQYEQYF. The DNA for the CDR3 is TGTGCCAGCAGCTTAACGGGGGGCCAGTACGAGCAGTACTTC.

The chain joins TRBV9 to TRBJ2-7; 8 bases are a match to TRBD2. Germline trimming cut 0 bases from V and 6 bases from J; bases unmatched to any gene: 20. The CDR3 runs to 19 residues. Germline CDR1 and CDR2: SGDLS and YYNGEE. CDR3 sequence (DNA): TGTGCCAGCAGCGTAGAGGCAAGCGGGGGCCCCCCGTTAGGCTGCGAGCAGTACTTC. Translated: CASSVEASGGPPLGCEQYF.

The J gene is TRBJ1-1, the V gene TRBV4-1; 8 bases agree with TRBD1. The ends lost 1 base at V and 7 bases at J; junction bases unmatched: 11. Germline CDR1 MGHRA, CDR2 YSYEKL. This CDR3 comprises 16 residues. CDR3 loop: CASSQAEGQGGSEAFF. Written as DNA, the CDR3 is TGCGCCAGCAGCCAAGCTGAAGGACAGGGAGGAAGTGAAGCTTTCTTT.

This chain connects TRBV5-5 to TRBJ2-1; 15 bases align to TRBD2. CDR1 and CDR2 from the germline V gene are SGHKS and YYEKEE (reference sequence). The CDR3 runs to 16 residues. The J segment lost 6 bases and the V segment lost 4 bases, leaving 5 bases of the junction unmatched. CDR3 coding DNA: TGTGCCAGCAGCGCCGGGACTAGCGGGGGGCCCAATGAGCAGTTCTTC. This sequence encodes CASSAGTSGGPNEQFF.

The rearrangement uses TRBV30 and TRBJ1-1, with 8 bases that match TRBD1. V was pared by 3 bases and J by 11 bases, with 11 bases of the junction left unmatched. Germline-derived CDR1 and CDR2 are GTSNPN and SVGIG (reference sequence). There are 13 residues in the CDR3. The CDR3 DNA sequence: TGTGCCTGGAGCGCCTCGAGCAGGGGGCTGGCTTTCTTT. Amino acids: CAWSASSRGLAFF.

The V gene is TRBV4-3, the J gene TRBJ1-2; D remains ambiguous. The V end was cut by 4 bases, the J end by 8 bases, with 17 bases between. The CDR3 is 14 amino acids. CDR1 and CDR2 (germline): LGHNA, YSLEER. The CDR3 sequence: CASSPRAGYGGYTF. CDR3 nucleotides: TGCGCCAGCAGCCCCCGGGCCGGGTACGGCGGCTACACCTTC.

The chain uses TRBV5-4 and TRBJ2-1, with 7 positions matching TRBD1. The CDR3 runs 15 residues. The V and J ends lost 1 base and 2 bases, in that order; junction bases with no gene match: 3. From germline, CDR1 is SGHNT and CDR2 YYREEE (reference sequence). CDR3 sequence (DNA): TGTGCCAGCAGCTTGCAGACAGGGACCTACAATGAGCAGTTCTTC. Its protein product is CASSLQTGTYNEQFF.

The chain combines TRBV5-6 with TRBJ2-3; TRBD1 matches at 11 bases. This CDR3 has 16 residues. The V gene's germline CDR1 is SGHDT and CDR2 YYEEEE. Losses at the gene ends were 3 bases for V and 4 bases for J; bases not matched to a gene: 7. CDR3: CASSWTGGSGADTQYF. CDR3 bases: TGTGCCAGCAGCTGGACAGGGGGCAGTGGGGCAGATACGCAGTATTTT.